The 24 T cell receptor beta chains given below trace back to one sample, sequenced in a study of technical replicates of blood from several donors. Libraries were prepared by immunoSEQ multiplex PCR; TCRdb keeps only in-frame clonotypes and omits some of them. The sample has about 74,000 clones; just under 95% are singletons. Sequencing was performed on T cells isolated from PBMCs. The receptor set was obtained from a human donor in good health.

This chain joins TRBV14 and TRBJ1-4, with D unclear. CDR1 is SGHDN and CDR2 is FVKESK in the germline V gene. Trimming shortened V by 0 bases and J by 7 bases, and 15 bases separated the two germline ends. This CDR3 is built from 16 residues. CDR3 sequence: CASSQDKAGTREKLFF. The CDR3 DNA sequence: TGTGCCAGCAGCCAAGACAAGGCAGGTACCCGTGAAAAACTGTTTTTT.

The V call is TRBV10-3, the J call TRBJ1-1; weak D call: TRBD1 (5 bases). Per germline, CDR1 ENHRY and CDR2 SYGVKD. The length of the CDR3 is 12 residues. V lost 6 bases, J lost 5 bases, and 10 bases lay in between. CDR3: CAIRGLGTEAFF. The CDR3 DNA is TGTGCCATCAGGGGGCTAGGGACTGAAGCTTTCTTT.

The chain links TRBV18 to TRBJ1-1, with TRBD1 matching 9 bases. Germline CDR1 KGHSH, CDR2 LQKENI. The ends lost 3 bases at V and 0 bases at J; junction bases unmatched: 2. The CDR3 is 15 residues long. This CDR3 is CASSPGTGLNTEAFF. Written as DNA, the CDR3 is TGTGCCAGCTCACCCGGGACAGGGCTGAACACTGAAGCTTTCTTT.

This clone showed up just a few times. The chain is built from TRBV19 and TRBJ2-5, with TRBD2 matching 13 bases. Germline V gene lookup returns CDR1 LNHDA and CDR2 SQIVND (reference sequence). Losses at the gene ends were 1 base for V and 4 bases for J; bases not matched to a gene: 3. The CDR3 is 16 amino acids. DNA for the CDR3: TGTGCCAGTAGTATAGGGACTAGCGGGAGTTCAGAGACCCAGTACTTC. Residues: CASSIGTSGSSETQYF. The full variable domain, its missing parts supplied by reference TRBV19 and TRBJ2-5, is DGGITQSPKYLFRKEGQNVTLSCEQNLNHDAMYWYRQDPGQGLRLIYYSQIVNDFQKGDIAEGYSVSREKKESFPLTVTSAQKNPTAFYLCASSIGTSGSSETQYFGPGTRLLVL.

The rearrangement links TRBV10-1 to TRBJ2-2, with 8 bases identical to TRBD2. V dropped 3 bases and J dropped 8; count of bases not matched to a gene: 11. Germline CDR1 and CDR2: WNHNN and SYGVQD (reference sequence). This CDR3 is 16 amino acids long. Written as DNA, the CDR3 is TGCGCCAGCAGTGAAAGGCTAGCGGGCGAGGTGGGGGAGCTGTTTTTT. Translated, it gives CASSERLAGEVGELFF.

The chain is built from TRBV18 and TRBJ1-5; no clear D. CDR1 is KGHSH, CDR2 LQKENI, per germline. This CDR3 region has 14 residues. V lost 8 bases to trimming and J lost 0 bases, with 11 bases between them. The CDR3 reads CASDQTNSNQPQHF. The CDR3 coding sequence is TGTGCCAGCGATCAGACTAATAGCAATCAGCCCCAGCATTTT.

The chain has TRBV5-1 and TRBJ1-1, with 9 bases identical to TRBD1. CDR1 is SGHRS and CDR2 is YFSETQ in the germline V gene. The length of the CDR3 is 13 residues. The V segment lost 8 bases and the J segment 7 bases; nucleotides outside the gene matches: 9. CDR3 amino acids: CASTGTGNGEAFF. CDR3 DNA sequence: TGCGCCAGTACCGGGACAGGGAACGGTGAAGCTTTCTTT.

The V and J genes are TRBV28 and TRBJ1-2; D ambiguous. CDR3 size: 15 residues. The V end lost 1 base, the J end lost 2 bases, and 11 bases lay between the germline ends. Germline CDR1 is MDHEN and CDR2 is SYDVKM. This CDR3 is CASSLSRGENYGYTF. The CDR3 DNA reads as TGTGCCAGCAGTTTATCACGGGGAGAAAACTATGGCTACACCTTC.

The CDR3 bases are TGCGCCAGCAGCATAGGACAGGGGGACGAGACCCAGTACTTC. The encoded protein is CASSIGQGDETQYF. The V gene is TRBV5-1, the J gene TRBJ2-5; 10 bases line up with TRBD1. The CDR3 has 14 amino acids. Germline assignment: CDR1 SGHRS and CDR2 YFSETQ. J gave up 5 bases and V 4 bases, and 5 bases lay outside the gene matches.

The chain employs TRBV18 and TRBJ1-6, with D possibly TRBD1 on 5 matching bases. Germline V gene data show CDR1 as KGHSH and CDR2 as LQKENI. Trimming took 2 bases from V and 6 from J, leaving 8 bases between them. This CDR3 has 14 residues. The DNA for the CDR3 is TGTGCCAGCTCACCAGGGGCAGCTAATTCACCCCTCCACTTT. Translating it yields CASSPGAANSPLHF.

The chain carries TRBV5-1 and TRBJ2-7, with D unresolved. The CDR3 loop spans 12 amino acids. Per germline, CDR1 SGHRS and CDR2 YFSETQ. V was pared by 6 bases and J by 5 bases, with 12 bases between. Here the CDR3 reads CASMWPRNEQYF. CDR3 DNA: TGCGCCAGCATGTGGCCTAGAAACGAGCAGTACTTC.

The genes are TRBV7-6 and TRBJ2-4, with D unresolved. CDR1 and CDR2 from the germline V gene are SGHVS and FNYEAQ. V lost 5 bases and J 0 bases, leaving 11 bases between the germline ends. CDR3 length: 15 amino acids. Here the CDR3 DNA reads TGTGCCAGCAGCGTAGAGGCAGGAGCCAAAAACATTCAGTACTTC. Protein product: CASSVEAGAKNIQYF.

CDR3 amino acids: CSVEEDSNYGYTF. CDR3 bases: TGCAGCGTTGAGGAAGACTCAAACTATGGCTACACCTTC. The rearrangement uses TRBV29-1 and TRBJ1-2, with D uncertain. The germline gives CDR1 SQVTM, CDR2 ANQGSEA. Trimming removed 3 bases at V and 2 bases at J, with 10 bases between. CDR3 size: 13 residues.

The V gene is TRBV10-3, the J gene TRBJ1-1; 10 bases agree with TRBD1. Unmatched junction bases numbered 10, after V lost 3 bases and J lost 6 bases. From germline, CDR1 is ENHRY and CDR2 SYGVKD. This CDR3 has 16 amino acids. The CDR3, as DNA: TGTGCCATCAGTGATAACCCGGGACAGGGGATGTCTGAAGCTTTCTTT. It encodes CAISDNPGQGMSEAFF.

The chain uses TRBV18 and TRBJ2-1; D is undetermined. Germline assignment: CDR1 KGHSH and CDR2 LQKENI. The CDR3 has 14 amino acids. The V gene lost 0 bases and the J gene lost 7 bases, with 10 bases spanning the gap. The CDR3 sequence: CASSPPKRGNEQFF. As DNA, the CDR3 is TGTGCCAGCTCACCACCGAAAAGAGGTAATGAGCAGTTCTTC.

V usage is TRBV11-3 and J usage is TRBJ1-2, with a possible D match to TRBD1 (6 bases). There are 18 residues in the CDR3. V was shortened by 1 base and J by 4 bases, with 22 bases between the two germline ends. Germline V CDR1 and CDR2: SGHNT, YENEEA. The CDR3 protein is CASSLARQSAGGTYGYTF. The CDR3 DNA is TGTGCCAGCAGCTTAGCCAGACAGTCGGCGGGGGGCACCTATGGCTACACCTTC. The full variable domain, in which reference TRBV11-3 and TRBJ1-2 provide the parts outside the CDR3, is EAGVVQSPRYKIIEKKQPVAFWCNPISGHNTLYWYLQNLGQGPELLIRYENEEAVDDSQLPKDRFSAERLKGVDSTLKIQPAELGDSAVYLCASSLARQSAGGTYGYTFGSGTRLTVV.

This chain joins TRBV29-1 and TRBJ2-2, with D possibly TRBD2 on 5 matching bases. The CDR3 has 14 residues. V lost 7 bases to trimming and J lost 0 bases, with 12 bases between them. Germline values: CDR1 SQVTM, CDR2 ANQGSEA. CDR3 in amino acids: CSALANTNTGELFF. The CDR3 bases are TGCAGCGCCCTAGCTAATACGAACACCGGGGAGCTGTTTTTT.

This chain links TRBV7-9 with TRBJ1-4; D is perhaps TRBD1 (5 bases). The CDR3 extends over 13 amino acids. V was trimmed by 5 bases and J by 7 bases, leaving 11 bases between them. Per germline, CDR1 SEHNR and CDR2 FQNEAQ (reference sequence). In DNA form, the CDR3 reads TGTGCCAGCAGCCTTCCGGGGGTTGAAAAACTGTTTTTT. Translated: CASSLPGVEKLFF.

V gene TRBV5-1 combines with J gene TRBJ2-1; possibly TRBD2 for D (5 bases). This CDR3 region has 14 residues. V shed 4 bases and J shed 7 bases, with 15 bases lying between them. The V gene's germline CDR1 is SGHRS and CDR2 YFSETQ. This CDR3 is CASSPPGIPNEQFF. DNA for the CDR3: TGCGCCAGCAGCCCTCCGGGGATACCGAATGAGCAGTTCTTC.

V gene TRBV7-9 combines with J gene TRBJ2-1, with TRBD2 matching over 12 bases. The CDR3 consists of 18 residues. The trim removed 1 base at V and 2 bases at J, leaving 6 bases unmatched. The V gene's germline CDR1 is SEHNR and CDR2 FQNEAQ (reference sequence). The CDR3 DNA reads as TGTGCCAGCAGCTTAGACTTTCTAGCGGGGGGGACCTACAATGAGCAGTTCTTC. Protein: CASSLDFLAGGTYNEQFF.

J is TRBJ1-1 and V is TRBV19, with a possible D match to TRBD1 (5 bases). The CDR3 runs to 15 residues. The ends were cut back, 5 bases at V and 9 bases at J, with 22 bases in the middle. Germline CDR1 and CDR2: LNHDA and SQIVND (reference sequence). CDR3 loop: CASSLKPGLPSQAFF. The CDR3 region has the DNA TGTGCCAGTAGTCTGAAACCGGGACTTCCCTCCCAAGCTTTCTTT.

The chain's CDR3 is CASSPFSGANVLTF. The CDR3 DNA reads TGTGCCAGCAGTCCATTCTCTGGGGCCAACGTCCTGACTTTC. The V gene is TRBV28, the J gene TRBJ2-6; D gene uncertain. V lost 5 bases to trimming and J lost 0 bases, with 5 bases between them. The CDR3 is 14 residues long. Per the germline V gene, CDR1 is MDHEN and CDR2 is SYDVKM.

This chain joins TRBV30 and TRBJ1-5; TRBD1 matches 7 bases. Germline loops: CDR1 GTSNPN, CDR2 SVGIG (reference sequence). V dropped 2 bases and J dropped 5; count of bases not matched to a gene: 9. This CDR3 is 15 amino acids long. CDR3 region: CAWSRYRGRDQPQHF. The CDR3 DNA is TGTGCCTGGAGTAGATACAGGGGTAGGGATCAGCCCCAGCATTTT.

The chain carries TRBV27 and TRBJ1-4, with 7 bases lining up with TRBD1. The CDR3 is made up of 14 amino acids. The trim removed 7 bases at V and 2 bases at J, leaving 4 bases unmatched. Germline-derived CDR1 and CDR2 are MNHEY and SMNVEV (reference sequence). CDR3 sequence reads: CASTTGKTNEKLFF. The DNA for the CDR3 is TGTGCCAGCACGACAGGGAAGACTAATGAAAAACTGTTTTTT.